This T cell receptor beta chain was obtained from a study of T cell responses to AZD1222 COVID-19 vaccine. Findings and limits, study-wide: Repertoires were sampled only after the peak T cell response.

The CDR3 contains 18 residues. Trimming took 5 bases from V and 5 from J; bases not matched to a gene: 20. The germline CDR1 and CDR2 sequences are SGHAT and FQNNGV. Comment on this clone: Its cognate antigen is unknown.

Measured with immunoSEQ multiplex PCR; TCRdb has only the in-frame clones, and not every one. The table lists 50,000 or so clones, 80% of them singletons. The TCR originated in an adult who received the AZD1222 COVID-19 vaccine. The chain couples TRBV11-2 to TRBJ1-1, with 7 bases aligning to TRBD1. The sample was peripheral blood, taken 28 days after the second AZD1222 dose. The chain's CDR3 is CASSATPYGRGRGTEAFF. The CDR3 region has the DNA TGTGCCAGCAGCGCGACCCCCTATGGGAGGGGGCGAGGGACTGAAGCTTTCTTT.